This T cell receptor (beta chain) was obtained from a study of early T cells in non-severe SARS-CoV-2 infection (dated by TCRdb to the early 2020s). Concerning the study at large: TCR sequencing used bulk RNA from unsorted whole blood, so alpha and beta chains could not be paired.

A case-control design nested within a healthcare worker cohort in London, UK, was used, with weekly nasopharyngeal swab PCR tests and blood sampling performed. Healthcare workers were recruited during the week of the UK lockdown, between 23 and 31 March 2020, and followed weekly for up to 16 weeks. Beyond this particular receptor, the publication reports: Matching against VDJdb was skewed toward anti-spike CD8 responses, likely underestimated virus-specific expansions, and missed private and CD4 specificities.

Trimming takes 10 bases from V and 6 bases from J, and the germline ends sit 19 bases apart. From the cysteine up to the phenylalanine, the CDR3 has a length of 14 residues. Only the CDR3 portion is preserved as DNA: 42 bases, with reading frame beginning at the first base. Libraries were built with 5' RACE. The run used a NextSeq 500. Unique molecular identifiers were attached to individual cDNA molecules in the TCR library protocol so that sequencing error and PCR bias could be corrected. Both TCR alpha and beta chains were sequenced, and tight co-correlation was observed between alpha and beta sequence abundances in each sample. The study's own analysis went as follows. Decombinator V4 was used to perform V gene, J gene and CDR3 annotation of TCR sequences. Expanded TCRs were defined as changing significantly between any two time points under a Poisson model with p below 0.0001. Abundances of TCRs were expressed as counts per million after normalisation to the total number of TCRs sequenced in each sample. MAIT TCRs were defined by TRAV1-2 paired with TRAJ12, TRAJ20 or TRAJ33, and iNKT TCRs by TRAV10 paired with TRAJ18. A search of VDJdb, accessed on 1 November 2021, was run for TCRs annotated to CMV, EBV and SARS-CoV-2, with TCRs annotated for multiple antigens excluded. TCRdb trimmed public reads at Q25 via fastp, called clones via MiXCR and kept in-frame beta chains. Every entry covers one CDR3 protein and lists the most common genes and DNA from its rows. TCRdb, not the original authors, processed these V and J calls. The sample table shows some 30,000 distinct CDR3 sequences, and roughly 5.6% are seen once. The leading ten clones occupy 4% to 5.5% of the sample.

This clonotype has a count of ten or more. Its antigen is unknown. Per-base quality was not reported, and no clone a single base away is much larger than it. This receptor was taken from an adult who was a healthcare worker with PCR-confirmed SARS-CoV-2 infection or an uninfected control (not recorded which). The chain is assembled from TRBV12-3 or TRBV12-4 and TRBJ2-1, with TRBD1 perhaps the D gene, on 5 matching bases. The specimen sequenced was whole blood. The sequenced DNA: TGTGCCATCCCTGGGGCTAGATCCGGCAATGAGCAGTTCTTC. Protein translation: CAIPGARSGNEQFF.